The sequence of this TCR beta chain was determined in a study of blood T cell repertoires in COVID-19. Measured with immunoSEQ multiplex PCR; TCRdb has only the in-frame clones, and not every one. The table lists over 110,000 clones, approximately 84% of them singletons. The sequence was collected from a man aged 35 to 55 with acute COVID-19. The sequenced sample consisted of PBMCs or T cells enriched from blood (not recorded which).

The CDR3 DNA follows: TGTGCAAGTCTCCACTCACTAGCGGGAAATAGAAATGAGCAGTTCTTC. Translating gives CASLHSLAGNRNEQFF. The chain joins TRBV12-2 to TRBJ2-1; the table calls TRBD2, which could not be checked here. TRBV12-2 is a pseudogene locus. The CDR3 consists of 16 residues.